The next 2 T cell receptor beta chains were all read from a single sample in a study of blood T cell repertoires in COVID-19. Clones were sequenced by immunoSEQ multiplex PCR, and TCRdb holds only the in-frame ones, with some missing. This table has 150,000 to 190,000 clones, 76% appearing once. Source material: peripheral blood. The receptors here all came from a woman of 80 years or more with acute or convalescent COVID-19.

There are a few counts of this clone. J is TRBJ2-7 and V is TRBV28; 8 bases map to TRBD1. Germline CDR1 is MDHEN and CDR2 is SYDVKM. Trimming took 3 bases from V and 1 from J; bases not matched to a gene: 5. The CDR3 spans 15 residues. The CDR3 DNA follows: TGTGCCAGCAGTTTTCAGGGGGCGGGATCCTACGAGCAGTACTTC. This sequence encodes CASSFQGAGSYEQYF.

The genes are TRBV5-1 and TRBJ1-2; 9 nucleotides line up with TRBD1. The CDR3 is 18 residues long. V lost 2 bases, J lost 6 bases, and 17 bases stayed unmatched. Germline-derived CDR1 and CDR2 are SGHRS and YFSETQ. CDR3 nucleotide sequence: TGCGCCAGCAGCTTAGTTAAGTCGGACAGGGGATTGGGGAATGGCTACACCTTC. Its translation: CASSLVKSDRGLGNGYTF.